The 22 T cell receptor beta chains below all came from one sample that was sequenced in a study of cytomegalovirus exposure and HLA in healthy donors. The PCR used 60 Vbeta and 13 Jbeta primers. Libraries were prepared by immunoSEQ multiplex PCR; TCRdb keeps only in-frame clonotypes and omits some of them. The sample lists roughly 80,000 clones, around 60% seen once, with about 4.2% in the top ten. Sequencing was carried out using PBMCs. Every receptor here comes from a male donor in good health and CMV-seropositive.

V is TRBV7-9 and J is TRBJ1-5; D is ambiguous. The CDR3 contains 16 residues. Trimming took off 3 bases at V and 0 bases at J, with 12 bases between the two ends. The V gene's germline CDR1 is SEHNR and CDR2 FQNEAQ (reference sequence). The CDR3 protein is CASSLLTDYSNQPQHF. DNA of the CDR3: TGTGCCAGCAGCTTGCTGACTGACTATAGCAATCAGCCCCAGCATTTT.

V usage is TRBV28 and J usage is TRBJ1-2; no definite D call. The CDR3 covers 12 residues. Germline CDR1 reads MDHEN; CDR2 reads SYDVKM. The V end lost 3 bases, the J end lost 5 bases, and 7 bases lay between the germline ends. The DNA of the CDR3 is TGTGCCAGCAGTTTCCGCGAATATGGCTACACCTTC. This codes for CASSFREYGYTF.

The chain has TRBV7-2 and TRBJ2-1; 7 positions match TRBD1. The length of the CDR3 is 17 residues. Germline V CDR1 and CDR2: SGHTA, FQGNSA. J was trimmed by 5 bases and V by 0 bases; bases with no gene match: 10. The CDR3 DNA sequence: TGTGCCAGCAGCTTAGCAGGACAGGACCCTATGGACAATGAGCAGTTCTTC. This codes for CASSLAGQDPMDNEQFF.

V usage is TRBV7-2 and J usage is TRBJ2-3; a possible D gene is TRBD1 (6 bases). This CDR3 spans 13 amino acids. Germline-derived CDR1 and CDR2 are SGHTA and FQGNSA. V shed 0 bases and J shed 15 bases, with 16 bases lying between them. The CDR3 loop is CASSLALGQLVYF. The CDR3 region has the DNA TGTGCCAGCAGCTTAGCGTTAGGACAGCTCGTCTATTTT.

The chain uses TRBV27 and TRBJ2-1, with TRBD2 identical over 9 bases. CDR3 length: 14 amino acids. The germline gives CDR1 MNHEY, CDR2 SMNVEV (reference sequence). V trimming: 8 bases; J trimming: 7 bases; junction bases outside the gene matches: 9. The CDR3 loop is CASVGRGGGNEQFF. The CDR3 nucleotides are TGTGCCAGCGTCGGGCGGGGGGGCGGGAATGAGCAGTTCTTC.

The DNA for the CDR3 is TGTGCCAGCAGCTTACTCGGAGGCCCTCTCTCTGGGGCCAACGTCCTGACTTTC. Translated, it gives CASSLLGGPLSGANVLTF. This chain links TRBV7-8 with TRBJ2-6, with a weak D call TRBD2 (5 bases). The germline V and J ends were trimmed by 2 bases and 0 bases, with 14 bases remaining between them. Germline CDR1 is SGHVS and CDR2 is FQNEAQ. The CDR3 contains 18 residues. The full variable domain, with the rest looked up from reference TRBV7-8 and TRBJ2-6, is GAGVSQSPRYKVAKRGQDVALRCDPISGHVSLFWYQQALGQGPEFLTYFQNEAQLDKSGLPSDRFFAERPEGSVSTLKIQRTQQEDSAVYLCASSLLGGPLSGANVLTFGAGSRLTVL.

This clone was recorded a few times. The V call is TRBV5-4, the J call TRBJ2-6; the D gene is possibly TRBD2 (5 bases). The CDR3 loop spans 17 amino acids. Per germline, CDR1 SGHNT and CDR2 YYREEE (reference sequence). V dropped 4 bases and J dropped 14 bases, with 28 bases sitting between them. CDR3 nucleotide sequence: TGTGCCAGCAGCCCCGGCGGGTTTCAAGGAGCCAAGGGTTTCCTGACTTTC. This encodes CASSPGGFQGAKGFLTF.

The rearrangement joins TRBV28 to TRBJ2-7; TRBD2 is a possible D gene (6 bases). Trimming cost V 5 bases and J 2 bases, with 16 bases left between them. The CDR3 runs 15 residues. Germline CDR1 and CDR2: MDHEN and SYDVKM. CDR3 residues: CASSLTGTGAYEQYF. In nucleotides, the CDR3 is TGTGCCAGCAGTCTAACCGGGACTGGAGCCTACGAGCAGTACTTC.

The rearrangement links TRBV27 to TRBJ1-6; D call uncertain. The CDR3 loop spans 14 amino acids. Germline V gene sequence: CDR1 MNHEY, CDR2 SMNVEV (reference sequence). The ends were cut back, 3 bases at V and 8 bases at J, with 11 bases in the middle. CDR3 amino acids: CASSFTGLDSPLHF. CDR3 bases: TGTGCCAGCAGTTTCACCGGGTTGGATTCACCCCTCCACTTT.

This CDR3 reads CASIKGLAGGRGSYNEQFF. The CDR3 coding sequence is TGTGCCAGCATCAAGGGACTAGCGGGAGGAAGGGGCTCCTACAATGAGCAGTTCTTC. The rearrangement joins TRBV28 to TRBJ2-1, with 15 nucleotides matching TRBD2. Per the germline V gene, CDR1 is MDHEN and CDR2 is SYDVKM. After removal of 7 bases from V and 0 bases from J, the junction contained 10 bases not matched to a gene. This CDR3 comprises 19 residues. Based on the CDR3 plus reference TRBV28 and TRBJ2-1, the full variable domain is DVKVTQSSRYLVKRTGEKVFLECVQDMDHENMFWYRQDPGLGLRLIYFSYDVKMKEKGDIPEGYSVSREKKERFSLILESASTNQTSMYLCASIKGLAGGRGSYNEQFFGPGTRLTVL.

The rearrangement joins TRBV7-8 to TRBJ2-7; 7 positions agree with TRBD2. CDR3 length: 14 residues. V was pared by 7 bases and J by 7 bases, with 13 bases of the junction left unmatched. Germline V gives CDR1 SGHVS, CDR2 FQNEAQ. CDR3 DNA: TGTGCCAGCACCATCCAACCGGGTAGCGGGGAGCAGTACTTC. This sequence encodes CASTIQPGSGEQYF.

Only a few counts were recorded for this clone. The V gene is TRBV5-5, the J gene TRBJ1-6; D remains ambiguous. V was pared by 0 bases and J by 6 bases, with 10 bases between. CDR3 length: 15 residues. Per the germline V gene, CDR1 is SGHKS and CDR2 is YYEKEE (reference sequence). The CDR3 reads CASSLVQTFNSPLHF. The CDR3 region has the DNA TGTGCCAGCAGCTTGGTCCAGACTTTTAATTCACCCCTCCACTTT.

A note on this clone: One end of the junction fails to match germline, which may point to a read error. V and J are TRBV10-2 and TRBJ1-5; no definite D call. This CDR3 is built from 14 residues. Germline CDR1 reads WSHSY; CDR2 reads SAAADI. The CDR3 bases are TGCGTCAGCAGTGAAAACGGTAAAAATCAGCCCCAGCATTTT. It specifies CVSSENGKNQPQHF.

The chain links TRBV28 to TRBJ1-2, with 7 positions matching TRBD1. CDR1 and CDR2 (germline): MDHEN, SYDVKM. V lost 2 bases to trimming and J lost 4 bases; unmatched junction nucleotides: 10. This CDR3 has 16 residues. CDR3 in amino acids: CASSLPRDRNFYGYTF. The CDR3 DNA sequence: TGTGCCAGCAGTTTACCCCGGGACAGAAATTTCTATGGCTACACCTTC.

The V and J genes are TRBV25-1 and TRBJ2-7, with a tentative D call TRBD2 (5 bases). The assigned J gene may be wrong: the sequence end matches TRBJ2-5 better. The CDR3 length is 15 residues. Germline loops: CDR1 MGHDK, CDR2 SYGVNS. The CDR3 nucleotides are TGTGCCAGCAGTGAATCACGGGGAATCCAAGAGACCCAGTACTTC. This codes for CASSESRGIQETQYF.

The chain links TRBV15 to TRBJ1-3; D unclear. V shed 5 bases and J shed 0 bases, with 11 bases lying between them. The CDR3 is made up of 15 amino acids. Germline V gene data show CDR1 as LNHNV and CDR2 as YYDKDF (reference sequence). CDR3 loop: CATSPPGVSGNTIYF. Here the CDR3 DNA reads TGTGCCACCAGCCCCCCGGGAGTCTCTGGAAACACCATATATTTT.

The chain uses TRBV7-9 and TRBJ1-3; 12 nucleotides line up with TRBD1. Per the germline V gene, CDR1 is SEHNR and CDR2 is FQNEAQ (reference sequence). The junction had 7 bases not matched to a gene; V was cut back by 0 bases and J by 1 base. The CDR3 has 19 residues. CDR3 in DNA: TGTGCCAGCAGCTTAGCCGGGACAGGGGGCTTCCCTTCTGGAAACACCATATATTTT. As protein: CASSLAGTGGFPSGNTIYF.

V is TRBV6-5 and J is TRBJ1-2, with 10 bases aligning to TRBD1. The ends lost 6 bases at V and 12 bases at J; junction bases unmatched: 10. The CDR3 length is 13 residues. Germline V gene lookup returns CDR1 MNHEY and CDR2 SVGAGI. The CDR3 DNA sequence: TGTGCCAGCAGGTCCTCCGGACAGGGGGAGGACACCTTC. It codes for CASRSSGQGEDTF.

The CDR3 loop reads CASSNWLQGGEEQYF. In nucleotides, the CDR3 is TGTGCCAGTAGCAATTGGTTACAGGGGGGTGAAGAGCAGTACTTC. This chain connects TRBV19 to TRBJ2-7; 8 nucleotides match TRBD1. CDR3 length equals 15 residues. CDR1 LNHDA and CDR2 SQIVND come from the germline V gene (reference sequence). The ends lost 6 bases at V and 7 bases at J; junction bases unmatched: 14.

The chain uses TRBV18 and TRBJ2-3; D ambiguous. CDR1 and CDR2 from the germline V gene are KGHSH and LQKENI. Trimming cost V 6 bases and J 6 bases, with 19 bases left between them. There are 15 residues in the CDR3. The chain's CDR3 is CASSFVSTEEDTQYF. CDR3 DNA sequence: TGTGCCAGCTCTTTCGTTTCTACTGAAGAGGATACGCAGTATTTT. Full variable domain (rest looked up from reference TRBV18 and TRBJ2-3): NAGVMQNPRHLVRRRGQEARLRCSPMKGHSHVYWYRQLPEEGLKFMVYLQKENIIDESGMPKERFSAEFPKEGPSILRIQQVVRGDSAAYFCASSFVSTEEDTQYFGPGTRLTVL.

This clone has just a few counts. The chain carries TRBV30 and TRBJ1-5, with 7 bases that match TRBD1. V was pared by 4 bases and J by 2 bases, with 8 bases of the junction left unmatched. Germline-derived CDR1 and CDR2 are GTSNPN and SVGIG (reference sequence). CDR3 size: 15 residues. In DNA form, the CDR3 reads TGTGCCTGGACTAAAGGGACAGAGGGCAATCAGCCCCAGCATTTT. This gives the protein CAWTKGTEGNQPQHF.

This clone was detected once. The V call is TRBV6-5, the J call TRBJ2-3, with D possibly matching TRBD2 (5 bases). The CDR3 loop spans 13 amino acids. Trimming removed 5 bases from V and 3 bases from J, with 9 bases in between. Germline CDR1 reads MNHEY; CDR2 reads SVGAGI. The CDR3 loop is CASSTPGTDTQYF. CDR3 DNA sequence: TGTGCCAGCAGTACCCCGGGGACAGATACGCAGTATTTT.